Reported below is one T cell receptor (beta chain). The target antigen is unknown. This CDR3 is 14 amino acids long. With 1 base removed from V and 5 bases from J, the gap between germline ends came to 11 bases. The germline CDR1 and CDR2 sequences are MNHEY and SMNVEV (reference sequence). The record originates from a study of beta chain features in type 1 diabetes. Points from the study as a whole: For Type 1 diabetes patients, all four CD4+ subsets carried TCRB CDR3s that were moderately but significantly shorter.

Isolated RNA was reverse transcribed in full, so expressed TCRB transcripts were sequenced. Profiled with immunoSEQ multiplex PCR; TCRdb holds only in-frame clones, not every one. This sample yields about 900,000 clones, of which about a sixth are seen a single time; 0.023% belongs to the top ten. The rearrangement links TRBV27 to TRBJ2-5, with D perhaps TRBD2 (6 bases). The receptor was isolated from a young woman in good health. What was sequenced was naive CD4+ T cells from blood. For the CDR3, the DNA is TGTGCCAGCAGTTTATACGGGAGTGGTGAGACCCAGTACTTC. Its translation is CASSLYGSGETQYF.